This record concerns one TCR beta chain sequence. Its specificity is unknown. The genomic DNA of each subset was split evenly across several immunoSEQ plates. The protocol was immunoSEQ multiplex PCR, while the TCRdb copy is restricted to in-frame clones and leaves out a portion. This table holds about a million clones, 60% to 80% found once. The data were taken from a study of shared clonotypes between healthy human individuals. Study findings and constraints: Only blood was sampled, and tissue TCR repertoires likely differ from blood ones.

Healthy and HIV-negative, the adult donors had no recent acute infections or vaccinations. Donors were Caucasian adults residing in Nashville, Tennessee, USA. V dropped 4 bases and J dropped 7; count of bases not matched to a gene: 10. This CDR3 spans 15 amino acids. Per the germline V gene, CDR1 is SGHNT and CDR2 is YYREEE (reference sequence). The sequence was obtained from a man aged 18 to 30 in good health. The V gene is TRBV5-4, the J gene TRBJ2-4, with TRBD2 identical over 8 bases. Sample: memory CD4+ T cells sorted from blood. Subset specified: CD45RA-negative fraction. The CDR3 loop reads CASSQSGSVGNIQYF. CDR3 DNA sequence: TGTGCCAGCAGCCAAAGCGGGAGTGTGGGGAACATTCAGTACTTC.